This T cell receptor beta chain was captured in a study of shared clonotypes between healthy human individuals. General study points: Naive CD4 clonotypes were shared across a handful of donors at about 5.3%.

The assay was run at deep level. Here immunoSEQ multiplex PCR was the method, and the copy in TCRdb shows in-frame clones only, minus some. The sample yields about 1 million clones, roughly 80% seen once. Details on this clone: Its antigen is as yet unknown.

J was trimmed by 8 bases and V by 4 bases; bases with no gene match: 8. The V gene's germline CDR1 is SGHAT and CDR2 FQNNGV. The CDR3 runs to 15 residues. The TCR comes from a man younger than 30 in good health. The specimen sequenced was memory CD4+ T cells sorted from blood. Subset reported: CD45RA-negative fraction. This chain joins TRBV11-2 and TRBJ1-6; 7 bases agree with TRBD1. The CDR3 sequence is CASSSGQVNHSPLHF. DNA for the CDR3: TGTGCCAGCAGCTCCGGACAGGTCAATCATTCACCCCTCCACTTT. The variable domain in full, with the rest retrieved from reference TRBV11-2 and TRBJ1-6, is EAGVAQSPRYKIIEKRQSVAFWCNPISGHATLYWYQQILGQGPKLLIQFQNNGVVDDSQLPKDRFSAERLKGVDSTLKIQPAKLEDSAVYLCASSSGQVNHSPLHFGNGTRLTVT.